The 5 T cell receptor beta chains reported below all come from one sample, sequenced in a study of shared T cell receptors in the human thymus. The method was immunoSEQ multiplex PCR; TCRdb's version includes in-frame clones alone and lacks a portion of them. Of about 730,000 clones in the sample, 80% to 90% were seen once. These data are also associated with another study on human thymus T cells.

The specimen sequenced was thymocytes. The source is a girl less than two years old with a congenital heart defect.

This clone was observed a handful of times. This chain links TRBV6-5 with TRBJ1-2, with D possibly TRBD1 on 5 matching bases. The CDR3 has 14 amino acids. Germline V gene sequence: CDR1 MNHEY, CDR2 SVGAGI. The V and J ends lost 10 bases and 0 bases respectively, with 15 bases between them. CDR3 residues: CATCGGEANYGYTF. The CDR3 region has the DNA TGTGCCACATGTGGGGGGGAGGCTAACTATGGCTACACCTTC.

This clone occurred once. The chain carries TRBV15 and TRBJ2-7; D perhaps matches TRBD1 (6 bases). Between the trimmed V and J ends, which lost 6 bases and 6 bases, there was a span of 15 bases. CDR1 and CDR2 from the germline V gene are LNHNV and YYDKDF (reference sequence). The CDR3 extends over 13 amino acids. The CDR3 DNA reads TGTGCCACCAGAGCAGGGGTGGGGCTCGAGCAGTACTTC. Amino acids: CATRAGVGLEQYF.

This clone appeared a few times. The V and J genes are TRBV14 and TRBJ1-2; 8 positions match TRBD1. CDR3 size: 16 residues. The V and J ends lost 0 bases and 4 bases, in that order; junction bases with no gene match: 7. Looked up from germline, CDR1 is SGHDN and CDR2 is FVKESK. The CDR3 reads CASSQDVDRDPYGYTF. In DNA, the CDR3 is TGTGCCAGCAGCCAAGATGTGGACAGGGACCCCTATGGCTACACCTTC.

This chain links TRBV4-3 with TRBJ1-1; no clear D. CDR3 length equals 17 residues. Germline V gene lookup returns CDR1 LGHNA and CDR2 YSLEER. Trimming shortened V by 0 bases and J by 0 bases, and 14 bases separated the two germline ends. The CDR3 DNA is TGCGCCAGCAGCCAAGAAGGAGCGGAGCTCATGAACACTGAAGCTTTCTTT. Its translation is CASSQEGAELMNTEAFF.

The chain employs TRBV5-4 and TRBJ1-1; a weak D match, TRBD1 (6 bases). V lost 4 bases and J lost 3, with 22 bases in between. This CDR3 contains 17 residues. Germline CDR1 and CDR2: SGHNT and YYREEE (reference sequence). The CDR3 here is CASSGETGSYGDTEAFF. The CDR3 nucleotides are TGTGCCAGCAGCGGAGAGACAGGTTCCTACGGAGACACTGAAGCTTTCTTT.